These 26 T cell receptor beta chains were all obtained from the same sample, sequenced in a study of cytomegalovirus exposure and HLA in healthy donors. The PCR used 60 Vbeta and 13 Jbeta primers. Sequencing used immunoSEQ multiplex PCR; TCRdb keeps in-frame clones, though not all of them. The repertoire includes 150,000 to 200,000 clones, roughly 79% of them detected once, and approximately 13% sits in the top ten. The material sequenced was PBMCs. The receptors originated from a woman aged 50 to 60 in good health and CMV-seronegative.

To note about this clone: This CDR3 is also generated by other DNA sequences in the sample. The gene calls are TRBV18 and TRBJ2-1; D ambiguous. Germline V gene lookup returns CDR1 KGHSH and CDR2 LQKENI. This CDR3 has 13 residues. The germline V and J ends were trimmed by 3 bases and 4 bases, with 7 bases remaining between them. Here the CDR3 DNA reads TGTGCCAGCTCACCTGGGCAGTACAATGAGCAGTTCTTC. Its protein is CASSPGQYNEQFF.

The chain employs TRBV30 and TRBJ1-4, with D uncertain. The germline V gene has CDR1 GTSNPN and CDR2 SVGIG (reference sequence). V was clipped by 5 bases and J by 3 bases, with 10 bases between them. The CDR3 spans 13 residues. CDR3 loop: CAWAYRANEKLFF. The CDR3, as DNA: TGTGCCTGGGCATACCGAGCTAATGAAAAACTGTTTTTT.

CDR3 bases: TGTGCCAGCAGCTTAGATCGGTCACTTAGCTCTGGAAACACCATATATTTT. Protein product: CASSLDRSLSSGNTIYF. The genes are TRBV7-8 and TRBJ1-3, with D hard to call. The V end was cut by 1 base, the J end by 0 bases, with 13 bases between. The CDR3 is 17 residues long. Germline-derived CDR1 and CDR2 are SGHVS and FQNEAQ.

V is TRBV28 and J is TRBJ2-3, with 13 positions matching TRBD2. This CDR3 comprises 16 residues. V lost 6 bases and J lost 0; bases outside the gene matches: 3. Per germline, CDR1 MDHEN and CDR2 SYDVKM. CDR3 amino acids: CASRLGLAGSTDTQYF. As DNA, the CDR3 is TGTGCCAGCAGATTGGGACTAGCGGGAAGCACAGATACGCAGTATTTT.

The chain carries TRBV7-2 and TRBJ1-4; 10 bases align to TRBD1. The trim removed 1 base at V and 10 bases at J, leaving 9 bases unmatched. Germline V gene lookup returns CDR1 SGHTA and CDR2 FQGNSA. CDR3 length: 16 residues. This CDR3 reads CASSLEVGQGSGKLFF. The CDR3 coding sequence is TGTGCCAGCAGCTTAGAAGTGGGACAGGGGAGTGGAAAACTGTTTTTT.

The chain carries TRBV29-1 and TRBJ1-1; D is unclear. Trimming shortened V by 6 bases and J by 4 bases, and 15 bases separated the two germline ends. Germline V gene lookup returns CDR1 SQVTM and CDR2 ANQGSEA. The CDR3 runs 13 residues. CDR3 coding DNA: TGCAGCGTGAGGCAAGGGAGGGTCACTGAAGCTTTCTTT. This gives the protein CSVRQGRVTEAFF.

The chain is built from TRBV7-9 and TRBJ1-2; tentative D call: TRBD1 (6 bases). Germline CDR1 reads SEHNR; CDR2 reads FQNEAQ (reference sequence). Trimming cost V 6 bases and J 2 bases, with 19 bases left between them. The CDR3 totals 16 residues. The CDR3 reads CASSRNLAQGNYGYTF. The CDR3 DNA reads TGTGCCAGCAGTCGGAACCTGGCGCAGGGGAACTATGGCTACACCTTC.

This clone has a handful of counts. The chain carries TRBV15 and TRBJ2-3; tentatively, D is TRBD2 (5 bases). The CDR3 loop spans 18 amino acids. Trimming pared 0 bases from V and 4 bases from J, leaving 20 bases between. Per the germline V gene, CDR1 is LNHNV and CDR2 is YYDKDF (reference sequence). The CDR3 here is CATSRDIRLYGEADTQYF. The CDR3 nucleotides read TGTGCCACCAGCAGAGATATCCGGTTATACGGGGAAGCAGATACGCAGTATTTT.

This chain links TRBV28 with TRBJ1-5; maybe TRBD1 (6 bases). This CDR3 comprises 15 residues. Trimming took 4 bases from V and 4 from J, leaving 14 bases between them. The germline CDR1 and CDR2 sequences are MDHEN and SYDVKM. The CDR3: CASSSADSRNQPQHF. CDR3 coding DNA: TGTGCCAGCAGTTCCGCGGACAGTAGGAATCAGCCCCAGCATTTT.

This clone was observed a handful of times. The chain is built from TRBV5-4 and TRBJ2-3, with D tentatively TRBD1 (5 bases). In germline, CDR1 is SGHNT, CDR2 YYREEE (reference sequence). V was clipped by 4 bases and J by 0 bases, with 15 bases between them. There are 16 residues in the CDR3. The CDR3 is CASSPRVAASTDTQYF. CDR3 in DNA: TGTGCCAGCAGCCCCAGGGTGGCCGCTAGCACAGATACGCAGTATTTT. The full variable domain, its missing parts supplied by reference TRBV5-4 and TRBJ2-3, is ETGVTQSPTHLIKTRGQQVTLRCSSQSGHNTVSWYQQALGQGPQFIFQYYREEENGRGNFPPRFSGLQFPNYSSELNVNALELDDSALYLCASSPRVAASTDTQYFGPGTRLTVL.

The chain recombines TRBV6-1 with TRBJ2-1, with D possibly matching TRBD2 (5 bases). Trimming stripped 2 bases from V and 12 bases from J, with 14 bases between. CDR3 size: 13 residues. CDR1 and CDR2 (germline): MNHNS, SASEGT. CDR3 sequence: CASSEHSRDGQFF. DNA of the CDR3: TGTGCCAGCAGTGAACACTCCCGGGATGGGCAGTTCTTC.

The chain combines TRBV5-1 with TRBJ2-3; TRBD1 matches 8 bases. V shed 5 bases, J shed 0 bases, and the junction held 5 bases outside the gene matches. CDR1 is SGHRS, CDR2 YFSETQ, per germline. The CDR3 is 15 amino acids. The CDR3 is CASRPRTGSTDTQYF. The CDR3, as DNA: TGCGCCAGCAGGCCGCGGACAGGGAGCACAGATACGCAGTATTTT.

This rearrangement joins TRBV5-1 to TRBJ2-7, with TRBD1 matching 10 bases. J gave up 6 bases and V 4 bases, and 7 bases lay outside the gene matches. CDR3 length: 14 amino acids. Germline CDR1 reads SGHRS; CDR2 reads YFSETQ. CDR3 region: CASSPGTGASEQYF. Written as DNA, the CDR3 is TGCGCCAGCAGCCCGGGGACAGGGGCTAGCGAGCAGTACTTC.

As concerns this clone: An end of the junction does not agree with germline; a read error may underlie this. CDR3 sequence: CASSLAGVISYNEQFF. Written as DNA, the CDR3 is TGTGCCAGCAGTTTAGCGGGAGTGATCTCCTACAATGAGCAGTTCTTC. This chain connects TRBV11-2 to TRBJ2-1; 9 bases are a match to TRBD2. The CDR3 length is 16 residues. Germline V gene data show CDR1 as SGHAT and CDR2 as FQNNGV.

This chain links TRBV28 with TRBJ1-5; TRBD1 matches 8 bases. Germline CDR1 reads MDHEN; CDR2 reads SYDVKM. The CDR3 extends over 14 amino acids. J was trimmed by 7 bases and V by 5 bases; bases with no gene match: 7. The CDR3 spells CASSLQGVLQPQHF. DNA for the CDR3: TGTGCCAGCAGTCTACAGGGGGTGCTCCAGCCCCAGCATTTT.

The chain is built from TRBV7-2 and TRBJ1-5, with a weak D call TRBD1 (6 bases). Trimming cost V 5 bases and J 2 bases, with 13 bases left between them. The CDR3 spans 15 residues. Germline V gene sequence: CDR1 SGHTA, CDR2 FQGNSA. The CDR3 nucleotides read TGTGCCAGCAGCCGAACAGGGACGGGCAATCAGCCCCAGCATTTT. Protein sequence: CASSRTGTGNQPQHF.

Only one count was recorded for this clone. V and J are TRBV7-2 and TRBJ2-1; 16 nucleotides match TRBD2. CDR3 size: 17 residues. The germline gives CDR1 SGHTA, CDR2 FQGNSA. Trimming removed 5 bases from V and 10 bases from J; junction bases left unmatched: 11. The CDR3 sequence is CASSRTGTSGGAGEQFF. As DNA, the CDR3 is TGTGCCAGCAGCCGAACCGGGACTAGCGGGGGGGCCGGGGAGCAGTTCTTC. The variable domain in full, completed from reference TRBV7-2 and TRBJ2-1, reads GAGVSQSPSNKVTEKGKDVELRCDPISGHTALYWYRQSLGQGLEFLIYFQGNSAPDKSGLPSDRFSAERTGGSVSTLTIQRTQQEDSAVYLCASSRTGTSGGAGEQFFGPGTRLTVL.

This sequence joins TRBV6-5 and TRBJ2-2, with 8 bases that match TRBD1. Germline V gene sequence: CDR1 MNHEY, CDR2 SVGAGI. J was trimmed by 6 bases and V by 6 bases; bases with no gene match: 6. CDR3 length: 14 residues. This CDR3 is CASRLKTGAGELFF. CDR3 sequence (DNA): TGTGCCAGCAGGCTTAAGACAGGGGCCGGGGAGCTGTTTTTT.

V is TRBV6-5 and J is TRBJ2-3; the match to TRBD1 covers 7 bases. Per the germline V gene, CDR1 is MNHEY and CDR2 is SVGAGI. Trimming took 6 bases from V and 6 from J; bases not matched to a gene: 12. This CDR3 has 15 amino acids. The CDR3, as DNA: TGTGCCAGCAGACGGACAGGCCCTTCATACGATACGCAGTATTTT. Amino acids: CASRRTGPSYDTQYF.

The CDR3 region is CASSLVSVNTEAFF. The CDR3 bases are TGTGCCAGCAGCTTAGTATCGGTGAACACTGAAGCTTTCTTT. This chain uses TRBV11-1 with TRBJ1-1; D is unresolved. The CDR3 runs 14 residues. Trimming shortened V by 1 base and J by 0 bases, and 6 bases separated the two germline ends. The germline CDR1 and CDR2 sequences are SGHAT and FQDESV (reference sequence).

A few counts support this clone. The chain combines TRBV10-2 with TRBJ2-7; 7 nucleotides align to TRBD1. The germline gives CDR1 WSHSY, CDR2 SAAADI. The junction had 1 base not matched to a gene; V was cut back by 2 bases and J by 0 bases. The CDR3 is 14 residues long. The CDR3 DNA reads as TGCGCCAGCAGTGAGGGGGACAGCTCCTACGAGCAGTACTTC. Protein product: CASSEGDSSYEQYF.

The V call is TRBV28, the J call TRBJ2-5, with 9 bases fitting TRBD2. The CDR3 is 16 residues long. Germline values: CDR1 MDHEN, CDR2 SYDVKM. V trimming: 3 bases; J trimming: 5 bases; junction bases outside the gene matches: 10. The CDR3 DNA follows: TGTGCCAGCAGTTTTGGGATAGCGGGAGCAGAGGAGACCCAGTACTTC. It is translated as CASSFGIAGAEETQYF.

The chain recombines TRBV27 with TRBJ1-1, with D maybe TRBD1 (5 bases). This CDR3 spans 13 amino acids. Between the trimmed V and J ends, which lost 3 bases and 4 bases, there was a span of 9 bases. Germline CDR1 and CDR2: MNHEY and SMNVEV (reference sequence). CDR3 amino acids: CASSLGGFTEAFF. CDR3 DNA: TGTGCCAGCAGTTTGGGGGGTTTCACTGAAGCTTTCTTT.

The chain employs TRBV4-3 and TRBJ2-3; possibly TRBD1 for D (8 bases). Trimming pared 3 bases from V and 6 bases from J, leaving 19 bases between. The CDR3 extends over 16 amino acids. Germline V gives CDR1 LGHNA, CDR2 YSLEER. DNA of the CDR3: TGCGCCAGCAGCCAGCGACGGACAGGGAGGGGGGATACGCAGTATTTT. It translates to CASSQRRTGRGDTQYF.

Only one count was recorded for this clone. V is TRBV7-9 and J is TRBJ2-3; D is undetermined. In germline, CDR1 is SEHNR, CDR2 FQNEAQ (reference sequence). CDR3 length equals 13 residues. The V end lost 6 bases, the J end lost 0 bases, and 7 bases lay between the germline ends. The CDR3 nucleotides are TGTGCCAGCAGACTCACTAGCACAGATACGCAGTATTTT. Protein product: CASRLTSTDTQYF.

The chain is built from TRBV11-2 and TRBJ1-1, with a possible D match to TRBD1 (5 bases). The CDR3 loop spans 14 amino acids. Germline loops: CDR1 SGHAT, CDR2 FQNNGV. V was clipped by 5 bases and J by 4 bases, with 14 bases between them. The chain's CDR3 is CASSTKGWGTEAFF. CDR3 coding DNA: TGTGCCAGCAGCACGAAGGGGTGGGGCACTGAAGCTTTCTTT.